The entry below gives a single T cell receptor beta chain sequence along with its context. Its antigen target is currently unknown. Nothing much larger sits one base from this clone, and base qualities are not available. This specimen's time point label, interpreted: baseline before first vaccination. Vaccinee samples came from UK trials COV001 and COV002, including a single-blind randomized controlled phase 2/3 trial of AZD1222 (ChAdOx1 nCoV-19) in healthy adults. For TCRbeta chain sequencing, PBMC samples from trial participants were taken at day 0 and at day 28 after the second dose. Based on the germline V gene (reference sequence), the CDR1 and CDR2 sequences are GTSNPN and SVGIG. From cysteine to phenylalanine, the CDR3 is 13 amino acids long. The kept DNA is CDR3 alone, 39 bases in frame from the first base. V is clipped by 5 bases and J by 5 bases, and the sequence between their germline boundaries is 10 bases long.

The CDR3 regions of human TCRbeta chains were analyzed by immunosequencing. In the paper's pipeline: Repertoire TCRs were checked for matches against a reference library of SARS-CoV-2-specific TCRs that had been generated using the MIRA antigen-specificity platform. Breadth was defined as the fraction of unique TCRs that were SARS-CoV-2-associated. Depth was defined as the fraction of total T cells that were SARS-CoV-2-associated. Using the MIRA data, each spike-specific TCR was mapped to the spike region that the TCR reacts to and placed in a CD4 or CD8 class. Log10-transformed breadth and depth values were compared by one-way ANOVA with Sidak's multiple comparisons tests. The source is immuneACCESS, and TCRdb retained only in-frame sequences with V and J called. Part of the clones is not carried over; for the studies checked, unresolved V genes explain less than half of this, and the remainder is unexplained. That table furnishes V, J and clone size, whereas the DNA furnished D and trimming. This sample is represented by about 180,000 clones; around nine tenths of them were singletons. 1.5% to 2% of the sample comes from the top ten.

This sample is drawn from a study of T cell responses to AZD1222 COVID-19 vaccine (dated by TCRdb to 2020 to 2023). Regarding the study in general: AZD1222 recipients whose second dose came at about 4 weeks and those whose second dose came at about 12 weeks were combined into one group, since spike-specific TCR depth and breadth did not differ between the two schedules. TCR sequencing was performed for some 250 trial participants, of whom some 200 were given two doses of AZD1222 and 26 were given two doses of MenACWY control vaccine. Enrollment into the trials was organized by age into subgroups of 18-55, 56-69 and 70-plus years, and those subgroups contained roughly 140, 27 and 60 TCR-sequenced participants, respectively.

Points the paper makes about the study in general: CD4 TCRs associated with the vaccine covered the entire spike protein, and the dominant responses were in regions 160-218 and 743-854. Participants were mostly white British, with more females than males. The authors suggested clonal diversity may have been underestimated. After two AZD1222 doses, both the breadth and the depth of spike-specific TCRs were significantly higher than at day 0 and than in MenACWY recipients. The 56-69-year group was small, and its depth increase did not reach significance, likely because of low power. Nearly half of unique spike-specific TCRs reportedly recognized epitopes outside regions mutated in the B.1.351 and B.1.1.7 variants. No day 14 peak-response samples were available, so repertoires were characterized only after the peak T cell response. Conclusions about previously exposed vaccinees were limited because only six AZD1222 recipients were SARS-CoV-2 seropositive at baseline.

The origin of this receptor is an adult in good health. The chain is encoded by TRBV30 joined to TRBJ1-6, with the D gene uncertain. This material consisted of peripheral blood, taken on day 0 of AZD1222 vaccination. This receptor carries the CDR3 CAWGHGDNSPLHF. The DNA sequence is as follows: TGTGCCTGGGGGCATGGGGATAATTCACCCCTCCACTTT.